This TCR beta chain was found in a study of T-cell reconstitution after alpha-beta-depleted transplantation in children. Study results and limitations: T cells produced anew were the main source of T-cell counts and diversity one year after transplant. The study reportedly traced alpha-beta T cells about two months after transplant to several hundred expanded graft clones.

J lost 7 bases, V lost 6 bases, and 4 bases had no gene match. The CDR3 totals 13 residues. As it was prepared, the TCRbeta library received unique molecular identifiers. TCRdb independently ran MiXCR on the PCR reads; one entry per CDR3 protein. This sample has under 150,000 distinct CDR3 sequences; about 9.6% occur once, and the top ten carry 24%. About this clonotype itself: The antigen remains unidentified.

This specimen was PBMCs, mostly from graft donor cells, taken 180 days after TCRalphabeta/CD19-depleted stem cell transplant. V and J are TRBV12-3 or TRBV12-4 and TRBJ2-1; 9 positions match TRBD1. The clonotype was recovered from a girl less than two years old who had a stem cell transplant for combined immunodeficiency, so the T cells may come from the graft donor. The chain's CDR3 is CASRPGQGNEQFF. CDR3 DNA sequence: TGTGCCAGCAGGCCCGGACAGGGGAATGAGCAGTTCTTC.